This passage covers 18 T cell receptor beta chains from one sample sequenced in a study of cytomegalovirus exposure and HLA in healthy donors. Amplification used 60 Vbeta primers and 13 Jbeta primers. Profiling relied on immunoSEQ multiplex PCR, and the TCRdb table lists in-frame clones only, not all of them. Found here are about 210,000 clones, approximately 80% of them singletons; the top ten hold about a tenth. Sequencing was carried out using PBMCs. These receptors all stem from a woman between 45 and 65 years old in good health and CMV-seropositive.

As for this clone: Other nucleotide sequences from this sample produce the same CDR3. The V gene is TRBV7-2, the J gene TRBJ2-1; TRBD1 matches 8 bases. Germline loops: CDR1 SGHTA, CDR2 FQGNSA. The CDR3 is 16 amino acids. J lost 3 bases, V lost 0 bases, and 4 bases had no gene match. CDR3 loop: CASSLAAGQGYNEQFF. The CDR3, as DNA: TGTGCCAGCAGCTTAGCGGCAGGACAGGGCTACAATGAGCAGTTCTTC.

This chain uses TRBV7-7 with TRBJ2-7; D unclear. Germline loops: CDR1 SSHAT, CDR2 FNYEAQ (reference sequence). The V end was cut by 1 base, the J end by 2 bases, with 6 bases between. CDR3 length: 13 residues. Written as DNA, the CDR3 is TGTGCCAGCAGCTTAGGGGCTCCCTACGAGCAGTACTTC. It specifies CASSLGAPYEQYF.

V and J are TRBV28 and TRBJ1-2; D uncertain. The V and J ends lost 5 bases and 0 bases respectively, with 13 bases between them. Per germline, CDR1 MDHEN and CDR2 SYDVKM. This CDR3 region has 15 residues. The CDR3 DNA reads TGTGCCAGCAGTACACGACACGATACTAACTATGGCTACACCTTC. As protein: CASSTRHDTNYGYTF.

The DNA of the CDR3 is TGTGCCAGCAGTGTTAATTGGACACCGAACACTGAAGCTTTCTTT. Its protein product is CASSVNWTPNTEAFF. V gene TRBV6-1 combines with J gene TRBJ1-1; a possible D gene is TRBD1 (5 bases). This CDR3 region has 15 residues. Between the trimmed V and J ends, which lost 4 bases and 1 base, there was a span of 13 bases. The germline CDR1 and CDR2 sequences are MNHNS and SASEGT.

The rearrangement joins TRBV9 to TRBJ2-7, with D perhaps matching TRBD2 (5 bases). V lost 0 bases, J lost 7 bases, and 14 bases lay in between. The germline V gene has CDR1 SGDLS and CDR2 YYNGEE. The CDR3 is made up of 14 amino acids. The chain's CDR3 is CASSVVGTTGEQYF. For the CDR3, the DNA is TGTGCCAGCAGCGTAGTAGGTACCACGGGGGAGCAGTACTTC.

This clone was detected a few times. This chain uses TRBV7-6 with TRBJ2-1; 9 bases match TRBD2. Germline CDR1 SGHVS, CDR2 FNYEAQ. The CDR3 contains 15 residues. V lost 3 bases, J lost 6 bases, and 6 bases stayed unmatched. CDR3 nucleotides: TGTGCCAGCAGCTTTGGAGCGGGGGGTGTCAATGAGCAGTTCTTC. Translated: CASSFGAGGVNEQFF.

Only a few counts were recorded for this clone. The CDR3 DNA reads as TGTGCCAGCAGTCGCGGGGAGACCCAGTACTTC. Its protein is CASSRGETQYF. The V gene is TRBV27, the J gene TRBJ2-5; TRBD2 is a possible D gene (5 bases). The germline V gene has CDR1 MNHEY and CDR2 SMNVEV (reference sequence). The germline V and J ends were trimmed by 5 bases and 5 bases, with 6 bases remaining between them. The length of the CDR3 is 11 residues.

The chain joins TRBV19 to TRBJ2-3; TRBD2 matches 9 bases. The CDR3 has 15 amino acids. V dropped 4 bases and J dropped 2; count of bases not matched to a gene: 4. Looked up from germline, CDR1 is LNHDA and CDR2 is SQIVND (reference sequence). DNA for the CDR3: TGTGCCAGTAGTAGAGCGGGGGGCTTCACAGATACGCAGTATTTT. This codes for CASSRAGGFTDTQYF.

The chain's CDR3 is CASSTTGGTDTQYF. DNA of the CDR3: TGTGCCAGCAGTACCACAGGGGGCACAGATACGCAGTATTTT. The J gene is TRBJ2-3, the V gene TRBV2; 7 bases are a match to TRBD1. The CDR3 is 14 amino acids. V lost 5 bases to trimming and J lost 1 base; unmatched junction nucleotides: 3. The V gene's germline CDR1 is SNHLY and CDR2 FYNNEI.

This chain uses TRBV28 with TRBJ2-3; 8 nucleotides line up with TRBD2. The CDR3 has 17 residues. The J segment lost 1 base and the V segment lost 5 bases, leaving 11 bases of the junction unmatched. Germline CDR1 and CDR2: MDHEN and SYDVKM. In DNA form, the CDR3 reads TGTGCCAGCAGTCCTCTCCGCGGGACTAGAGGCACAGATACGCAGTATTTT. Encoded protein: CASSPLRGTRGTDTQYF.

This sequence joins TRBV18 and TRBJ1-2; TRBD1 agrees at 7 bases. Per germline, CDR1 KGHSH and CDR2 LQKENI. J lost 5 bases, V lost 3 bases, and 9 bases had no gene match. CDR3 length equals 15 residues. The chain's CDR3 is CASSPRGQSSYGYTF. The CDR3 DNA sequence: TGTGCCAGCTCACCTCGGGGACAGTCGTCATATGGCTACACCTTC.

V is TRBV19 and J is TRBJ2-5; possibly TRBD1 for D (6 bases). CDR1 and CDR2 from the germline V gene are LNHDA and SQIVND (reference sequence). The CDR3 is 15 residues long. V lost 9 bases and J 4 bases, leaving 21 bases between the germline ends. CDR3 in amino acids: CASKNRDISRETQYF. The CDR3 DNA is TGTGCCAGCAAGAACCGGGACATCTCCAGAGAGACCCAGTACTTC.

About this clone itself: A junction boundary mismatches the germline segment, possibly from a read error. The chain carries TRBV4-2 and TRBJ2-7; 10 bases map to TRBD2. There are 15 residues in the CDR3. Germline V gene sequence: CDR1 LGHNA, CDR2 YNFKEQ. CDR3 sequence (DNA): TGTGCCAGCAGCCAAGACCTAGCGGGGGTATACGCGCAGTACTTC. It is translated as CASSQDLAGVYAQYF.

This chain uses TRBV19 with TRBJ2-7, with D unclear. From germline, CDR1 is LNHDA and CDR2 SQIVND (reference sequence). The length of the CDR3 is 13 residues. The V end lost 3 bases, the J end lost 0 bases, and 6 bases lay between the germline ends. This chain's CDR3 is CASSISVSYEQYF. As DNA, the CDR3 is TGTGCCAGTAGTATCTCAGTCTCCTACGAGCAGTACTTC. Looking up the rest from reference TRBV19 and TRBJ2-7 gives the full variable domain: DGGITQSPKYLFRKEGQNVTLSCEQNLNHDAMYWYRQDPGQGLRLIYYSQIVNDFQKGDIAEGYSVSREKKESFPLTVTSAQKNPTAFYLCASSISVSYEQYFGPGTRLTVT.

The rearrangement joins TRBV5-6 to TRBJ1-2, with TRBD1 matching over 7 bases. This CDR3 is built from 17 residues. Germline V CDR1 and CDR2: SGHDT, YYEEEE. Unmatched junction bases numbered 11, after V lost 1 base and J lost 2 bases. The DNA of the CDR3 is TGTGCCAGCAGCTTGTTACAGGGGAGGTGGCTCAACTATGGCTACACCTTC. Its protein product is CASSLLQGRWLNYGYTF.

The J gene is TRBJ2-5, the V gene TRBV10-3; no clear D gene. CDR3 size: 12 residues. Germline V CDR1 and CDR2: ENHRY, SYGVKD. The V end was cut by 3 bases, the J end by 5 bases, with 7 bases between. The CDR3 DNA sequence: TGTGCCATCAGTGATGAGGCGGAGACCCAGTACTTC. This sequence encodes CAISDEAETQYF.

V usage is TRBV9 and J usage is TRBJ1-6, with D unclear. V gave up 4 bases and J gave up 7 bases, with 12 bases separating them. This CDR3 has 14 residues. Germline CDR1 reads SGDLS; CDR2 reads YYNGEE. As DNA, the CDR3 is TGTGCCAGCAGCTTCGGACCGGGAAATTCACCCCTCCACTTT. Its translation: CASSFGPGNSPLHF.

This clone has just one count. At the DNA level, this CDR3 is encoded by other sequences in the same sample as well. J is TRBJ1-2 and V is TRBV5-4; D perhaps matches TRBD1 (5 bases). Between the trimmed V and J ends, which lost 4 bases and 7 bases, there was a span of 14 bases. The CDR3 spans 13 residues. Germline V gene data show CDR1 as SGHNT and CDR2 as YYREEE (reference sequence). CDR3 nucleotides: TGTGCCAGCAGCCCGGAAGGGGTGAGTGGCTACACCTTC. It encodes CASSPEGVSGYTF. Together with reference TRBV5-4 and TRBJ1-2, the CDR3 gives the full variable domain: ETGVTQSPTHLIKTRGQQVTLRCSSQSGHNTVSWYQQALGQGPQFIFQYYREEENGRGNFPPRFSGLQFPNYSSELNVNALELDDSALYLCASSPEGVSGYTFGSGTRLTVV.